This T cell receptor beta chain was captured by sequencing in a study of T cell changes during pregnancy in multiple sclerosis. Trimming took 3 bases from V and 6 from J, leaving 18 bases between them. The CDR3 runs to 15 residues. The V gene's germline CDR1 is GTSNPN and CDR2 SVGIG (reference sequence). TCRdb's copy holds only in-frame clones and misses some; the assay was immunoSEQ multiplex PCR. Counted here are more than 35,000 clones, 90% occurring once; the ten biggest clones make up around 0.47%. This clone was observed a handful of times. The input for sequencing was CD4+ T cells from peripheral blood mononuclear cells, taken in the first trimester of pregnancy. This TCR was sampled from a female donor in good health, enrolled as a control in a pregnancy study. This chain joins TRBV30 and TRBJ1-3, with a tentative D call TRBD1 (6 bases). CDR3 region: CAWSDGRDTKNTIYF. In DNA, the CDR3 is TGTGCCTGGAGCGACGGCCGGGACACCAAAAACACCATATATTTT.